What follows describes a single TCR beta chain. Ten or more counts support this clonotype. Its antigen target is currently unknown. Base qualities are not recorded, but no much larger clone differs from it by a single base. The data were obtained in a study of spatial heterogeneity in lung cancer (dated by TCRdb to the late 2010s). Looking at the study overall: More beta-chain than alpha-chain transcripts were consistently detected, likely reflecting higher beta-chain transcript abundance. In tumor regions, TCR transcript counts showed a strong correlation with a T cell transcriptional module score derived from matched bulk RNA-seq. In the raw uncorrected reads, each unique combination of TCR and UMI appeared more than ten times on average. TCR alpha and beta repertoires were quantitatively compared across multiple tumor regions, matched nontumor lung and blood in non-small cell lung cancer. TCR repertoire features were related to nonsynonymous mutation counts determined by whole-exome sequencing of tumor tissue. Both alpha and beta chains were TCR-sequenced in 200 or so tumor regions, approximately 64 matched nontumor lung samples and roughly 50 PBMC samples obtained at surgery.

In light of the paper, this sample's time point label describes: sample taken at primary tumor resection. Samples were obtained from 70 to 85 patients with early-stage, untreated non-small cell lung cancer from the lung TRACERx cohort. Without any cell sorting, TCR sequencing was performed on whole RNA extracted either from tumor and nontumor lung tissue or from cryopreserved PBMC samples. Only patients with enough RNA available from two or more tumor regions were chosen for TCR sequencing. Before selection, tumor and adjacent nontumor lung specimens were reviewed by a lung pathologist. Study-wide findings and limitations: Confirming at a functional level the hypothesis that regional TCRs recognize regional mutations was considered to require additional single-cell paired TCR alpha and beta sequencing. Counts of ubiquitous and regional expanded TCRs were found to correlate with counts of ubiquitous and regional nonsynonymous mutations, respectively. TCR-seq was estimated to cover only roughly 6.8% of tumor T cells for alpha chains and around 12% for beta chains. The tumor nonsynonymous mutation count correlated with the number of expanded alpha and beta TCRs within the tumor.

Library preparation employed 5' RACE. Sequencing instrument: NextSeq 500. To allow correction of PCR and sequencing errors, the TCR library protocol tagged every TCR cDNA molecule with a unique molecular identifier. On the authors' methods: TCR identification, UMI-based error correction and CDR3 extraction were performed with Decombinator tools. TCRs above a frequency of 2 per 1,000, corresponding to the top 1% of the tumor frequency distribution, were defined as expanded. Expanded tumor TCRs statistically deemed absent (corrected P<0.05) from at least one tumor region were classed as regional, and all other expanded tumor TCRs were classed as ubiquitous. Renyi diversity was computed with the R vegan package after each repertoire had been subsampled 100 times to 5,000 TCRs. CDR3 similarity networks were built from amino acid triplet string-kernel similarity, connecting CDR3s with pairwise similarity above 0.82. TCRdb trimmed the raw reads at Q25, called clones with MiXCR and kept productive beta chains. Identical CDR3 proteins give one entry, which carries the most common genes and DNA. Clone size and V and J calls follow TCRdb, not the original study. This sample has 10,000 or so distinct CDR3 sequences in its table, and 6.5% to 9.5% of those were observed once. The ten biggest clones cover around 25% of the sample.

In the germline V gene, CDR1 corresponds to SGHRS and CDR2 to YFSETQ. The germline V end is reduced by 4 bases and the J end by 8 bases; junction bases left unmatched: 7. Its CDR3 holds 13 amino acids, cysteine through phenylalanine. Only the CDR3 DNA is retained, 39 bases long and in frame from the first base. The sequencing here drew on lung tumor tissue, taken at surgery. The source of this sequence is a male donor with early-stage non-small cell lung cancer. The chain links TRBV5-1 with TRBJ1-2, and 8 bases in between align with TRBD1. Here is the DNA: TGCGCCAGCAGCCCCGGACAGGGCCGGGGCTACACCTTC. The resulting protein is CASSPGQGRGYTF.